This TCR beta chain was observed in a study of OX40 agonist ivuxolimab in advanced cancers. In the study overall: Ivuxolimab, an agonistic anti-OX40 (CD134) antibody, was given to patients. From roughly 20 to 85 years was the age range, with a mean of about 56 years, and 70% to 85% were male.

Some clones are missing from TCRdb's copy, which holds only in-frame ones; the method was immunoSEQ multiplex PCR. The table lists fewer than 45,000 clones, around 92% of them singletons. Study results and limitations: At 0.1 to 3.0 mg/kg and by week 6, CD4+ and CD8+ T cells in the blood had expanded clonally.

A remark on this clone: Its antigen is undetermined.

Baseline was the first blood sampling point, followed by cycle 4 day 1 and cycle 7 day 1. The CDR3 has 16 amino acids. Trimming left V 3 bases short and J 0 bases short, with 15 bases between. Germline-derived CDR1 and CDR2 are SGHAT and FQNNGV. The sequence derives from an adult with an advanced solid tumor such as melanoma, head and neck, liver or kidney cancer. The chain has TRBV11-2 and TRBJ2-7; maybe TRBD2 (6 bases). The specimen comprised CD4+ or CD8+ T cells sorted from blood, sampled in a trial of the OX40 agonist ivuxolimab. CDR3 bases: TGTGCCAGCAGCTTTCGGAGGGACCCCACCTCCTACGAGCAGTACTTC. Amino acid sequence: CASSFRRDPTSYEQYF.